This T cell receptor (beta chain) is from a study of T-cell memory formation after mild COVID-19. Study-wide background: There were largely donor-specific TCR clusters.

The table lists this clonotype with a few counts. Barcoded TCR alpha and TCR beta cDNA libraries with UMIs came from 5'RACE using constant-segment primers. One entry per CDR3 protein, called by TCRdb with MiXCR from the 5' RACE reads. The sample lists some 150,000 distinct CDR3 sequences; about 5.5% were seen once. Sequenced: PBMCs or a T cell subset sorted from them (not recorded which). The TCR originated in an adult woman who had mild COVID-19 (a few samples of this study predate the infection). Cell type and time point are not known.

CDR3 sequence reads: CASSVVSGANVLTF. CDR3 coding DNA: TGTGCCAGCAGCGTAGTCTCTGGGGCCAACGTCCTGACTTTC. The chain links TRBV9 to TRBJ2-6; D is unclear. V gave up 0 bases and J gave up 0 bases, with 1 base separating them. The germline gives CDR1 SGDLS, CDR2 YYNGEE. CDR3 length: 14 amino acids.